The 19 T cell receptor beta chains below all came from one sample that was sequenced in a study of human T cells and chemical hapten exposure. Sequencing started from total RNA isolated from unfractionated whole blood. TCRdb analysed the 5' RACE reads with MiXCR anew, one entry per CDR3 protein. The profile covers around 82,000 distinct CDR3 sequences, with 6.5% to 8.5% appearing a single time and about 2.1% taken by the ten largest. Receptors were obtained from a male donor in good health.

This sequence joins TRBV20-1 and TRBJ2-3, with TRBD2 matching 12 bases. V lost 6 bases, J lost 2 bases, and 6 bases stayed unmatched. Germline-derived CDR1 and CDR2 are DFQATT and SNEGSKA (reference sequence). This CDR3 has 15 amino acids. Here the CDR3 reads CSAFRTSGVTDTQYF. The CDR3 DNA is TGCAGTGCCTTTCGGACTAGCGGGGTCACAGATACGCAGTATTTT.

This clonotype was counted many times. The chain has TRBV11-1 and TRBJ1-1; no firm D call. V was pared by 4 bases and J by 2 bases, with 8 bases between. CDR3 length: 13 residues. CDR1 is SGHAT, CDR2 FQDESV, per germline (reference sequence). For the CDR3, the DNA is TGTGCCAGCAGCTCTACCGGTAACACTGAAGCTTTCTTT. Translating it yields CASSSTGNTEAFF.

For this clonotype: This could be a read error, since a much larger clone is one nucleotide away. The genes are TRBV27 and TRBJ2-7; D unclear. This CDR3 has 12 amino acids. Germline CDR1 and CDR2: MNHEY and SMNVEV (reference sequence). This CDR3 is CGSSPPSGEQYF. The DNA for the CDR3 is TGTGGCAGCAGCCCCCCCTCAGGAGAGCAGTACTTC.

The chain couples TRBV5-6 to TRBJ2-6, with TRBD2 identical over 14 bases. The V gene end was trimmed by 4 bases and the J gene end by 2 bases; junction bases not matched to a gene: 5. Per the germline V gene, CDR1 is SGHDT and CDR2 is YYEEEE. The CDR3 totals 18 residues. The CDR3 protein is CASSPGTSGSPGANVLTF. The CDR3, as DNA: TGTGCCAGCAGCCCAGGGACTAGCGGGAGCCCTGGGGCCAACGTCCTGACTTTC.

This clonotype has at least ten counts. V is TRBV7-9 and J is TRBJ2-7, with D unresolved. Looked up from germline, CDR1 is SEHNR and CDR2 is FQNEAQ (reference sequence). The CDR3 sequence is 14 residues long. V dropped 1 base and J dropped 2 bases, with 9 bases sitting between them. The CDR3: CASSLVGSTYEQYF. CDR3 DNA sequence: TGTGCCAGCAGCTTAGTAGGTTCGACCTACGAGCAGTACTTC.

V and J are TRBV7-2 and TRBJ1-5; D perhaps matches TRBD1 (5 bases). The V gene lost 4 bases and the J gene lost 1 base, with 17 bases spanning the gap. Germline V CDR1 and CDR2: SGHTA, FQGNSA. The length of the CDR3 is 17 residues. CDR3 coding DNA: TGTGCCAGCAGCTCGAGAACCGGGACGGCGAGCAATCAGCCCCAGCATTTT. This translates into CASSSRTGTASNQPQHF. Using reference TRBV7-2 and TRBJ1-5 for the parts outside the CDR3, the full variable domain is GAGVSQSPSNKVTEKGKDVELRCDPISGHTALYWYRQSLGQGLEFLIYFQGNSAPDKSGLPSDRFSAERTGGSVSTLTIQRTQQEDSAVYLCASSSRTGTASNQPQHFGDGTRLSIL.

This clonotype was counted many times. CDR3 region: CASGDTGGSTDTQYF. As DNA, the CDR3 is TGTGCCAGCGGAGACACAGGGGGTTCCACAGATACGCAGTATTTT. The genes are TRBV6-4 and TRBJ2-3; TRBD1 matches at 8 bases. CDR3 length: 15 residues. CDR1 is MRHNA and CDR2 is SNTAGT in the germline V gene. With 8 bases clipped from V and 2 bases from J, the junction kept 9 bases outside the gene matches.

This clonotype was seen at least ten times. This sequence joins TRBV12-3 or TRBV12-4 and TRBJ2-1, with 11 positions matching TRBD2. CDR3 length equals 19 residues. Trimming removed 0 bases from V and 11 bases from J; junction bases left unmatched: 18. CDR3 nucleotide sequence: TGTGCCAGCAGTTTAGCGCGTCTAGCGGGGGGAAATCAAACAATGAAGCAGTTCTTC. Protein sequence: CASSLARLAGGNQTMKQFF.

The CDR3, as DNA: TGTGCCAGCAGCCAACAGCGGGATATTGGCACCGGGGAGCTGTTTTTT. Translating it yields CASSQQRDIGTGELFF. The chain links TRBV14 to TRBJ2-2, with 7 bases that match TRBD2. The CDR3 loop spans 16 amino acids. The V gene's germline CDR1 is SGHDN and CDR2 FVKESK. Germline trimming cut 2 bases from V and 4 bases from J; bases unmatched to any gene: 7.

Remarks on this clonotype: Relative to the germline gene, one junction end is altered; a read error may explain this. J is TRBJ1-2 and V is TRBV2; no clear D. The CDR3 contains 13 residues. Per the germline V gene, CDR1 is SNHLY and CDR2 is FYNNEI. The CDR3 reads CASSEEGNYGDTF. The CDR3 DNA follows: TGTGCCAGCAGTGAAGAGGGCAACTATGGCGACACCTTC. The variable domain in full, with the rest retrieved from reference TRBV2 and TRBJ1-2, is EPEVTQTPSHQVTQMGQEVILRCVPISNHLYFYWYRQILGQKVEFLVSFYNNEISEKSEIFDDQFSVERPDGSNFTLKIRSTKLEDSAMYFCASSEEGNYGDTFGSGTRLTVV.

The chain carries TRBV2 and TRBJ1-1; tentative D call: TRBD1 (6 bases). V lost 6 bases to trimming and J lost 8 bases, with 16 bases between them. CDR1 is SNHLY and CDR2 is FYNNEI in the germline V gene. There are 13 residues in the CDR3. The CDR3 DNA follows: TGTGCCAGCAGAGTCAGGGGACCTTTCGAAGCTTTCTTT. Amino acid sequence: CASRVRGPFEAFF.

The chain has TRBV12-3 or TRBV12-4 and TRBJ2-4; D possibly corresponds to TRBD2 (6 bases). This CDR3 is built from 15 residues. Trimming stripped 3 bases from V and 3 bases from J, with 12 bases between. CDR3 residues: CASSFEGRNKNIQYF. CDR3 in DNA: TGTGCCAGCAGTTTCGAGGGGAGGAACAAAAACATTCAGTACTTC.

This clonotype was observed a few times. The rearrangement joins TRBV12-3 or TRBV12-4 to TRBJ2-2, with TRBD2 matching over 12 bases. The junction had 8 bases not matched to a gene; V was cut back by 6 bases and J by 6 bases. CDR3 length: 16 amino acids. The CDR3 coding sequence is TGTGCCAGCAGCCTCCTAGCGGGGGGGAGATCCGGGGAGCTGTTTTTT. It is translated as CASSLLAGGRSGELFF.

The chain is built from TRBV6-5 and TRBJ2-5, with 8 bases lining up with TRBD2. With 0 bases clipped from V and 9 bases from J, the junction kept 15 bases outside the gene matches. This CDR3 comprises 17 residues. Germline V gene sequence: CDR1 MNHEY, CDR2 SVGAGI. In nucleotides, the CDR3 is TGTGCCAGCAGTTACTCGACCTCCGGCGGGGGGCCCGCTCCCCAGTACTTC. This encodes CASSYSTSGGGPAPQYF.

This clonotype was found once. V is TRBV19 and J is TRBJ2-3; D call uncertain. The CDR3 sequence is 12 residues long. Germline assignment: CDR1 LNHDA and CDR2 SQIVND (reference sequence). Trimming removed 5 bases at V and 4 bases at J, with 7 bases between. The DNA of the CDR3 is TGTGCCAGTAGTTTCAGATCAGATACGCAGTATTTT. It yields the protein CASSFRSDTQYF. The full variable domain, with the rest looked up from reference TRBV19 and TRBJ2-3, is DGGITQSPKYLFRKEGQNVTLSCEQNLNHDAMYWYRQDPGQGLRLIYYSQIVNDFQKGDIAEGYSVSREKKESFPLTVTSAQKNPTAFYLCASSFRSDTQYFGPGTRLTVL.

This clonotype was counted many times. The chain is built from TRBV7-9 and TRBJ1-5; 9 bases match TRBD1. V lost 5 bases to trimming and J lost 4 bases; unmatched junction nucleotides: 6. The germline CDR1 and CDR2 sequences are SEHNR and FQNEAQ (reference sequence). The CDR3 has 15 residues. This CDR3 is CASSRPGTGNQPQHF. DNA for the CDR3: TGTGCCAGCAGCCGACCCGGGACAGGGAATCAGCCCCAGCATTTT.

This clonotype was picked up many times. This chain connects TRBV10-3 to TRBJ2-3; TRBD1 agrees at 7 bases. The junction had 5 bases not matched to a gene; V was cut back by 3 bases and J by 2 bases. CDR1 is ENHRY and CDR2 is SYGVKD in the germline V gene. This CDR3 is built from 15 residues. CDR3 residues: CAISDGDRLTDTQYF. For the CDR3, the DNA is TGTGCCATCAGTGATGGGGACAGACTCACAGATACGCAGTATTTT.

This clonotype was seen a handful of times. The chain joins TRBV7-2 to TRBJ1-1; maybe TRBD1 (5 bases). The CDR3 contains 15 residues. Per germline, CDR1 SGHTA and CDR2 FQGNSA. Trimming shortened V by 2 bases and J by 2 bases, and 12 bases separated the two germline ends. The CDR3 coding sequence is TGTGCCAGCAGCTTATTGGGAGGGGTAAACACTGAAGCTTTCTTT. It codes for CASSLLGGVNTEAFF.

This clonotype has a handful of counts. The chain recombines TRBV3-1 with TRBJ1-1; D might be TRBD1 (6 bases). In germline, CDR1 is LGHDT, CDR2 YNNKEL (reference sequence). This CDR3 contains 15 residues. Trimming left V 4 bases short and J 1 base short, with 13 bases between. The CDR3 DNA sequence: TGTGCCAGCAGCCCCAATTGGGACAAGAACACTGAAGCTTTCTTT. Its protein is CASSPNWDKNTEAFF.